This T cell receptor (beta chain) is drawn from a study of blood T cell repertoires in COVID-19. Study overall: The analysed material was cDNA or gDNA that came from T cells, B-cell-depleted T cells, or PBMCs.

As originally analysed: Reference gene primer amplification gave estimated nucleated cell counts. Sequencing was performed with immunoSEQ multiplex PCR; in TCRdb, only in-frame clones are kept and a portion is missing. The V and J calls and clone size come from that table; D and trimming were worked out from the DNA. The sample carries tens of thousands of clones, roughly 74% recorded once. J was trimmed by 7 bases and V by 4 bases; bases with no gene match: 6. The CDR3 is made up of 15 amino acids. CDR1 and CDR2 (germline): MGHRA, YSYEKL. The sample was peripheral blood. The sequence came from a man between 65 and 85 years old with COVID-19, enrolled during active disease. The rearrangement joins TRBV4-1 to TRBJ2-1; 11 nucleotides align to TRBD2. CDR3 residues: CASSLAGGGGNEQFF. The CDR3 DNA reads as TGCGCCAGCAGCCTAGCGGGAGGGGGCGGGAATGAGCAGTTCTTC.